The rows below give T cell receptor beta chains drawn from one sample of a study of blood T cell repertoires in COVID-19. The data were produced by immunoSEQ multiplex PCR, yet TCRdb's version contains in-frame clones alone and is incomplete. The sample lists some 360,000 clones; approximately 87% were seen once. Input material: peripheral blood. The receptor source for this set is a woman aged 55-70 years with COVID-19, enrolled during active disease. The CDR3 runs from the conserved cysteine through the conserved F or W. Fields, in order: D gene, J gene, clone size, V gene, CDR3 DNA, CDR3 protein. The D gene is left open where the match is weak. Size values are once, few and many counts, or a class for expanded clones, and some rows have none.

TRBD1 | TRBJ1-4 | once | TRBV9 | TGTGCCAGCAGCGTCCCAGGGGGGAATGAAAAACTGTTTTTT | CASSVPGGNEKLFF
. | TRBJ2-7 | . | TRBV4-1 | TGCGCCAGCAGCCAAGATCTGGGCATATACTACGAGCAGTACTTC | CASSQDLGIYYEQYF
. | TRBJ1-2 | . | TRBV5-5 | TGTGCCAGCAGCTTGGGAGGCAGTTCCTATGGCTACACCTTC | CASSLGGSSYGYTF
. | TRBJ1-2 | . | TRBV13 | TGTGCCAGCAGCTTAGAGGGGAACTATGGCTACACCTTC | CASSLEGNYGYTF
. | TRBJ2-4 | once | TRBV28 | TGTGCCAGCAGTTCAGGGTTCGACATTCAGTACTTC | CASSSGFDIQYF
. | TRBJ1-1 | . | TRBV19 | TGTGCCAGTAGTATAGATCGGTCGGGGGGCACTGAAGCTTTCTTT | CASSIDRSGGTEAFF
TRBD1 | TRBJ1-3 | . | TRBV6-5 | TGTGCCATCGGGGACAGGGGAAATGGAAACACCATATATTTT | CAIGDRGNGNTIYF
. | TRBJ1-1 | . | TRBV5-8 | TGTGCCAGCAGCAGTCGTTGGTCAGTTAACACTGAAGCTTTCTTT | CASSSRWSVNTEAFF
. | TRBJ2-7 | . | TRBV29-1 | TGCAGCGTTGAATCTGGCGGTGGACTACTCGAGCAGTACTTC | CSVESGGGLLEQYF
. | TRBJ1-1 | once | TRBV7-2 | TGTGCCAGCAGCTTAGTAGGGGGGAACACTGAAGCTTTCTTT | CASSLVGGNTEAFF
. | TRBJ2-1 | . | TRBV5-1 | TGCGCCAGCAGCTCCCGGGTTGGCAGAACGGCCCCCAATGAGCAGTTCTTC | CASSSRVGRTAPNEQFF
TRBD1 | TRBJ2-1 | . | TRBV6-5 | TGTGCCAGCAGTTACTCATTAACAGGGGGGAATGAGCAGTTCTTC | CASSYSLTGGNEQFF
. | TRBJ1-1 | few | TRBV5-1 | TGCGCCAGCAGCTCGAGGGCGAACACTGAAGCTTTCTTT | CASSSRANTEAFF
. | TRBJ2-5 | few | TRBV18 | TGTGCCAGCTCACCCTTGGCAGACTACACCCAAGAGACCCAGTACTTC | CASSPLADYTQETQYF
TRBD1 | TRBJ2-5 | . | TRBV7-3 | TGTGCCAGCAGCTTAACGGCAGGGGGTATAGAGACCCAGTACTTC | CASSLTAGGIETQYF
. | TRBJ1-4 | . | TRBV9 | TGTGCCAGCAGCGGGGGGGTCCCTCAAAACGAAAAACTGTTTTTT | CASSGGVPQNEKLFF
TRBD2 | TRBJ2-4 | . | TRBV30 | TGTGCCTGGAGTGGCGGGGGGGAAAACATTCAGTACTTC | CAWSGGGENIQYF
TRBD2 | TRBJ2-3 | . | TRBV3-1/TRBV3-2 | TGTGCCAGCAGCGTGGGGACTAGCGGGGGGCAAACAGATACGCAGTATTTT | CASSVGTSGGQTDTQYF
. | TRBJ1-2 | . | TRBV10-1 | TGCGCCAGCACAACGGCGGGGGGCCTCTATGGCTACACCTTC | CASTTAGGLYGYTF
. | TRBJ1-1 | . | TRBV29-1 | TGCAGCGTTGAGAGGTCAGGGATAGACACTGAAGCTTTCTTT | CSVERSGIDTEAFF
TRBD1 | TRBJ1-6 | . | TRBV3-1/TRBV3-2 | TGTGCCAGCACCCTGCAAGGGGGCGGTTCACCCCTCCACTTT | CASTLQGGGSPLHF
. | TRBJ1-2 | few | TRBV18 | TGTGCCAGCTCACCAGCCGGGATCCTTGATGGCTACACCTTC | CASSPAGILDGYTF
. | TRBJ2-2 | . | TRBV7-9 | TGTGCCAGCAGCCCACCTAGCGCTCACACCGGGGAGCTGTTTTTT | CASSPPSAHTGELFF
TRBD2 | TRBJ2-7 | . | TRBV5-1 | TGCGCCAGCAGCACCTTGACTAGCGGGGACTCCTACGAGCAGTACTTC | CASSTLTSGDSYEQYF
TRBD1 | TRBJ1-2 | few | TRBV7-2 | TGTGCCAGCAGCGAGACAGGGAACGGAGGTGGCTACACCTTC | CASSETGNGGGYTF
. | TRBJ1-5 | . | TRBV5-5 | TGTGCCAGCAGCCTCGACAGTAATTATCAGCCCCAGCATTTT | CASSLDSNYQPQHF
TRBD1 | TRBJ2-7 | many | TRBV5-4 | TGTGCCAGCAGCCCGTCGACAGGGTCCTACGAGCAGTACTTC | CASSPSTGSYEQYF
TRBD1 | TRBJ1-2 | . | TRBV18 | TGTGCCAGCTCACCGAGTGTGCAGGGGGCGGATGGCTACACCTTC | CASSPSVQGADGYTF
TRBD1 | TRBJ2-4 | . | TRBV11-2 | TGTGCCAGCAGCTTACAACCAGGGGGCGAAGGCATTCAGTACTTC | CASSLQPGGEGIQYF
TRBD1 | TRBJ1-1 | . | TRBV23-1 | TGCGCCAGCAGTAGCCGTAGGGACAGGAAGAACACTGAAGCTTTCTTT | CASSSRRDRKNTEAFF
TRBD1 | TRBJ2-7 | . | TRBV5-4 | TGTGCCAGCAGCTTGGGGACAGGGGGTTCCGAGCAGTACTTC | CASSLGTGGSEQYF
TRBD2 | TRBJ2-1 | . | TRBV6-6 | TGTGCCAGCAGTCCAGGACTAGCGGGGGTGTACAATGAGCAGTTCTTC | CASSPGLAGVYNEQFF
TRBD1 | TRBJ1-4 | few | TRBV7-9 | TGTGCCAGCAGCCTTGTTGGGACAGGGGTTGAAAAACTGTTTTTT | CASSLVGTGVEKLFF
. | TRBJ1-4 | . | TRBV29-1 | TGCAGCGTCGGGGGGACGGATTCTCTCAATGAAAAACTGTTTTTT | CSVGGTDSLNEKLFF
. | TRBJ2-5 | . | TRBV4-2 | TGTGCCAGCAGCCAGGAACCATGGGCTAGCTACGAGACCCAGTACTTC | CASSQEPWASYETQYF
. | TRBJ1-5 | . | TRBV24-1 | TGTGCCACCAGTGACGGCAGGGTGGGCAATCAGCCCCAGCATTTT | CATSDGRVGNQPQHF
. | TRBJ2-5 | . | TRBV5-1 | TGCGCCAGCAGCTTGGGCAGGTTAGGAGAGACCCAGTACTTC | CASSLGRLGETQYF
TRBD1 | TRBJ1-1 | . | TRBV2 | TGTGCCAGCAGACCCAGGGGGAGCACTGAAGCTTTCTTT | CASRPRGSTEAFF
TRBD1 | TRBJ1-2 | . | TRBV15 | TGTGCCACCAGCAGTTCTTACCAGGGGGTAGATGGCTACACCTTC | CATSSSYQGVDGYTF
. | TRBJ2-7 | . | TRBV27 | TGTGCCAGCAGTGTATGGGGAGGACGATCTCCTAGCTCCTACGAGCAGTACTTC | CASSVWGGRSPSSYEQYF
. | TRBJ2-7 | . | TRBV10-3 | TGTGCCATCAGTGAGTCGGGCCGCGAGCAGTACTTC | CAISESGREQYF
. | TRBJ2-1 | . | TRBV7-9 | TGTGCCAGCAGGGCGAGGGTCTCCTACAATGAGCAGTTCTTC | CASRARVSYNEQFF
TRBD1 | TRBJ1-2 | . | TRBV29-1 | TGCAGCGCCTCAGACAGGGGACGGGGAAACTATGGCTACACCTTC | CSASDRGRGNYGYTF
TRBD1 | TRBJ1-2 | few | TRBV6-4 | TGTGCCAGCAGTAGAACAGGGGACTATGGCTACACCTTC | CASSRTGDYGYTF
. | TRBJ1-4 | . | TRBV27 | TGTGCCAGCAGTTTATCGAAGGGATCCAGGGTTGCAACTAATGAAAAACTGTTTTTT | CASSLSKGSRVATNEKLFF
TRBD1 | TRBJ1-1 | . | TRBV7-2 | TGTGCCAGCAGCTTGGACAGGGTTGGGACCACTGAAGCTTTCTTT | CASSLDRVGTTEAFF
. | TRBJ2-2 | . | TRBV28 | TGTGCCAGCAGTTTGGTCTGGGGGGACACCGGGGAGCTGTTTTTT | CASSLVWGDTGELFF
TRBD1 | TRBJ1-5 | few | TRBV2 | TGTGCCAGCAGGGGGACAGGGTACAATCAGCCCCAGCATTTT | CASRGTGYNQPQHF
TRBD1 | TRBJ2-7 | once | TRBV18 | TGTGCCAGCTCACCAACGATACAGGGGGCTCACTACGAGCAGTACTTC | CASSPTIQGAHYEQYF
TRBD1 | TRBJ2-3 | . | TRBV5-8 | TGTGCCAGCAGCTTGGGACAGGGCCACCCAGATACGCAGTATTTT | CASSLGQGHPDTQYF
. | TRBJ2-5 | . | TRBV11-3 | TGTGCCAGCAGCTTAAGGTCGGGGAGACAAGAGACCCAGTACTTC | CASSLRSGRQETQYF